This TCR beta chain came from a study of cytomegalovirus exposure and HLA in healthy donors. Looking at the study overall: Most donors, 80% to 90% of several hundred genotyped, fell in the Caucasian-associated ancestry cluster. Study-level points and caveats: Specific recognition of CMV antigens was confirmed in vitro for a few chains (all CMV-associated).

PCR was performed using 60 Vbeta and 13 Jbeta primers. Some clones are missing from TCRdb's copy, which holds only in-frame ones; the method was immunoSEQ multiplex PCR. The table includes approximately 150,000 clones, about two thirds detected once. As for this clone: As yet, its antigen is unknown.

With 0 bases removed from V and 4 bases from J, the gap between germline ends came to 12 bases. The CDR3 is 14 residues long. Germline lookup yields CDR1 GTSNPN and CDR2 SVGIG (reference sequence). The sequence was obtained from a man aged 25-45 years in good health and CMV-seropositive. This sequence joins TRBV30 and TRBJ1-1; TRBD1 might be the D (6 bases). The sample comprised PBMCs. CDR3 sequence (DNA): TGTGCCTGGAGTGTAGCAGGGGCATTCACTGAAGCTTTCTTT. Translating it yields CAWSVAGAFTEAFF.